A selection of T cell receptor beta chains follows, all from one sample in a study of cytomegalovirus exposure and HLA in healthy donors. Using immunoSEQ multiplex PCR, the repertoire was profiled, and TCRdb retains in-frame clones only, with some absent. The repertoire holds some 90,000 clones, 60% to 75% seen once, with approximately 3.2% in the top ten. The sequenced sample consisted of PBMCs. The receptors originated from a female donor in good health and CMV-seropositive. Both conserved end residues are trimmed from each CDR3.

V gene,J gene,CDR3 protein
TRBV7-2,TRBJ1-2,ASSLPGRYGYT
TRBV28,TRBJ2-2,ASRRRRQGDYGELF
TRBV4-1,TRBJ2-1,ASSYGLLNGNEQF
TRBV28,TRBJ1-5,ASSLYRGQPQH
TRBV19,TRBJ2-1,ASSIEAQGAFGQF
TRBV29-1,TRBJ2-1,SVYRDRVNGQF
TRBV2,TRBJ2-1,ASREDRSYNEQF
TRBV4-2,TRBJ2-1,ASSQDPSGGYNEQF
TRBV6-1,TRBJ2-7,ASSEGQRLSLGYEQY
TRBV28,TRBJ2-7,ASRRGLYEQY
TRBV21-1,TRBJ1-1,ASSKKIAGVMNTEAF
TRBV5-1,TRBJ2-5,ASSSSDGGGETQY
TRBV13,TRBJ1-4,ASSLNGQGRTNEKLF
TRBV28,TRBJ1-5,ASSGEDNSNQPQH
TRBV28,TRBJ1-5,ASRDPGTAINQPQH
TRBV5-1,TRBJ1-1,ASSHGQGADRAF